This passage covers 3 T cell receptor beta chains from one sample sequenced in a study of Graves' ophthalmopathy and Graves' hyperthyroidism. The TCR beta CDR3 regions underwent amplification from RNA transcripts. HTBI primers primed a first-round RT-PCR, and a second-round multiplex PCR followed. Each CDR3 protein gets one entry after TCRdb re-called the multiplex PCR reads with MiXCR. The repertoire holds over a million distinct CDR3 sequences, with roughly 35% as singletons. Sequences were obtained from peripheral blood or thyroid tissue (not recorded which). Every receptor here comes from an adult man with Graves' hyperthyroidism.

The genes are TRBV7-2 and TRBJ2-6; weak D call: TRBD1 (6 bases). This CDR3 comprises 17 residues. V lost 3 bases and J lost 0, with 12 bases in between. The germline V gene encodes CDR1 SGHTA and CDR2 FQGNSA. The chain's CDR3 is CASSFDRLYSGANVLTF. CDR3 sequence (DNA): TGTGCCAGCAGCTTTGACAGGCTATACTCTGGGGCCAACGTCCTGACTTTC.

There are a few counts of this clonotype. The chain links TRBV20-1 to TRBJ2-5, with 11 bases matching TRBD2. This CDR3 comprises 16 residues. Trimming at V came to 6 bases and at J to 3 bases, leaving 12 bases not matched to a gene. Germline V gene sequence: CDR1 DFQATT, CDR2 SNEGSKA (reference sequence). The CDR3 loop reads CSAPPFSGGAKETQYF. CDR3 DNA sequence: TGCAGTGCCCCACCTTTTAGCGGGGGGGCCAAAGAGACCCAGTACTTC.

This clonotype has at least ten counts. V is TRBV29-1 and J is TRBJ2-7; 11 nucleotides agree with TRBD1. The V segment lost 4 bases and the J segment 0 bases; nucleotides outside the gene matches: 5. The CDR3 runs to 15 residues. Germline-derived CDR1 and CDR2 are SQVTM and ANQGSEA. DNA of the CDR3: TGCAGCGTTGGCCCGGGGACAGGGGGCTCCTACGAGCAGTACTTC. This gives the protein CSVGPGTGGSYEQYF.